The present T cell receptor (beta chain) was sequenced within a study of immune evolution from preneoplasia to lung adenocarcinoma. Background on the study: HLA loss of heterozygosity: around 6.5% AIS, under 19% MIA, roughly 30% ADC, none AAH.

H&E slides confirmed each diagnosis, reviewed by two pathologists independently. On this clone: Its specificity is not known.

Germline-derived CDR1 and CDR2 are SNHLY and FYNNEI. The CDR3 extends over 15 amino acids. V gave up 4 bases and J gave up 4 bases; unmatched junction bases: 7. Repertoires were generated with immunoSEQ multiplex PCR, while TCRdb's copy carries only in-frame clones and drops some. The profile covers more than 850 clones, with more than 75% appearing a single time and around 7.8% taken by the ten largest. Overall study findings and caveats: Highest clonality occurred in KRAS-mutant, not EGFR-mutant or double wild-type, nodules. Later-stage lesions appeared to have more T cells, more diversity, less clonality.

The TCR originated in a person aged 60 to 85 with lung adenocarcinoma. J is TRBJ2-3 and V is TRBV2; 8 nucleotides align to TRBD2. The sample taken for sequencing was FFPE tissue from an adenomatous hyperplasia lung lesion. Subset given: atypical adenomatous hyperplasia (AAH), lung preneoplasia. The CDR3, as DNA: TGTGCCAGCAGTGTGCACGGGAGGGTGGCAGATACGCAGTATTTT. This codes for CASSVHGRVADTQYF.